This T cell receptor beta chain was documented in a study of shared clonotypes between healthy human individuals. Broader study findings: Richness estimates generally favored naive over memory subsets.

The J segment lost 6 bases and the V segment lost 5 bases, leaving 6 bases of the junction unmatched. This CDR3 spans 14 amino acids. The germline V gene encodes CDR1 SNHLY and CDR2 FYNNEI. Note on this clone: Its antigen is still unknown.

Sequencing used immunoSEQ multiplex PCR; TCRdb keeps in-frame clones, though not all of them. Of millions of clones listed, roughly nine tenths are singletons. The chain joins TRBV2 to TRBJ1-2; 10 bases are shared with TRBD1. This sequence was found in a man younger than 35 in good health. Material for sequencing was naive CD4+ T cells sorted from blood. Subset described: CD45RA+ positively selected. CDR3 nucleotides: TGTGCCAGCAGTCCCTTAGGGACAGGGGATGGCTACACCTTC. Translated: CASSPLGTGDGYTF.